The rows below give T cell receptor beta chains drawn from one sample of a study of control samples from healthy donors and cancer patients. Using immunoSEQ multiplex PCR, the repertoire was profiled, and TCRdb retains in-frame clones only, with some absent. Found here are approximately 51,000 clones, over 70% of them singletons; the top ten hold over 9.5%. The sequenced sample was blood. The source is a man aged 65-85 years in good health. The conserved cysteine and the conserved F or W are not part of the CDR3 here. Fields, in order: CDR3 length, J gene, V gene, CDR3 protein.

length: 12
J: TRBJ1-4
V: TRBV19
CDR3: ASSMYGRKEKLF

length: 12
J: TRBJ2-3
V: TRBV30
CDR3: AGNQGYLTDTQY

length: 16
J: TRBJ2-2
V: TRBV7-6
CDR3: ASSLQGPIASNTGELF

length: 11
J: TRBJ2-1
V: TRBV7-9
CDR3: ASTTSSAAEQF

length: 11
J: TRBJ2-1
V: TRBV6-5
CDR3: ASSYGLYNEQF

length: 10
J: TRBJ1-1
V: TRBV28
CDR3: ASSFQRDLAF

length: 16
J: TRBJ2-5
V: TRBV21-1
CDR3: ASSDLYTAGKSKETQY

length: 13
J: TRBJ2-1
V: TRBV18
CDR3: ASSLNGGALNEQF

length: 11
J: TRBJ2-1
V: TRBV18
CDR3: ASSPGRANEQF

length: 12
J: TRBJ2-7
V: TRBV9
CDR3: ASSPGGSSYEQY

length: 9
J: TRBJ2-5
V: TRBV29-1
CDR3: SAGGGETQY

length: 12
J: TRBJ2-1
V: TRBV18
CDR3: ASSPQGNGGEQF

length: 16
J: TRBJ2-1
V: TRBV11-2
CDR3: ASSLDEGSASSYNEQF

length: 12
J: TRBJ2-7
V: TRBV7-8
CDR3: ASRWGTSGLEQY

length: 12
J: TRBJ1-3
V: TRBV10-3
CDR3: AISGGTAGNTIY

length: 15
J: TRBJ2-4
V: TRBV27
CDR3: ASSHNKGGGLKNIQY

length: 11
J: TRBJ1-5
V: TRBV2
CDR3: ASSRGWTQPQH

length: 12
J: TRBJ1-3
V: TRBV6-5
CDR3: ASYRGGPGNTIY

length: 10
J: TRBJ1-2
V: TRBV5-4
CDR3: ASSFPMGGYT

length: 14
J: TRBJ1-6
V: TRBV4-1
CDR3: ASSQALGGLNSPLH

length: 12
J: TRBJ2-2
V: TRBV7-2
CDR3: ASSGGLSTGELF

length: 15
J: TRBJ2-3
V: TRBV11-2
CDR3: ASSPGTGVRFGDTQY

length: 12
J: TRBJ2-5
V: TRBV5-1
CDR3: ASSHGDTQETQY

length: 10
J: TRBJ1-5
V: TRBV2
CDR3: ASSASIQPQH

length: 12
J: TRBJ1-1
V: TRBV10-3
CDR3: AIRAHTGGTEAF

length: 13
J: TRBJ1-1
V: TRBV9
CDR3: ASSVGQVWNTEAF

length: 14
J: TRBJ1-6
V: TRBV18
CDR3: VSSISGYYEGSPLH

length: 12
J: TRBJ2-5
V: TRBV18
CDR3: ASSPGQGAETQY

length: 12
J: TRBJ2-3
V: TRBV28
CDR3: AELGGGITDTQY

length: 12
J: TRBJ2-7
V: TRBV11-2
CDR3: ASSHDRVRYEQY

length: 12
J: TRBJ2-5
V: TRBV5-1
CDR3: ASSLGSGQETQY

length: 14
J: TRBJ2-2
V: TRBV7-3
CDR3: ASSLRTGDKTGELF

length: 13
J: TRBJ1-5
V: TRBV6-5
CDR3: ASRPPGGMNQPQH

length: 14
J: TRBJ1-2
V: TRBV28
CDR3: ASSLSPWGTNYGYT

length: 16
J: TRBJ2-7
V: TRBV4-2
CDR3: ASSQDGTSGRFSYEQY

length: 12
J: TRBJ1-5
V: TRBV7-9
CDR3: ASSPTGVGQPQH

length: 13
J: TRBJ1-1
V: TRBV18
CDR3: ASSPVRGGWGEAF

length: 11
J: TRBJ2-5
V: TRBV6-5
CDR3: ASSSGQGQTQY

length: 11
J: TRBJ1-2
V: TRBV5-1
CDR3: ASSLGSFGGYT

length: 12
J: TRBJ2-7
V: TRBV28
CDR3: AWGEGPPTYEQY